This is a list of T cell receptor beta chains from one sample in a study of blood T cell repertoires in COVID-19. TCRdb's table, derived via immunoSEQ multiplex PCR, lists solely in-frame clones and lacks some. The data contain over 45,000 clones, 80% to 85% of them singletons. The sample comprised peripheral blood. These TCRs come from a man in his sixties or seventies with acute or convalescent COVID-19. Each CDR3 is given with its conserved first and last residue. D genes are given only for firm matches. Clone size is shown for a subset of rows, as once, few, many or a class of expanded clone.

abundance | j_gene | d_gene | len | v_gene | CDR3nt | CDR3aa
few | TRBJ1-5 | TRBD1 | 15 | TRBV11-2 | TGTGCCAGCAGCCGACAGGGGCTAAGCAATCAGCCCCAGCATTTT | CASSRQGLSNQPQHF
. | TRBJ1-5 | TRBD1 | 16 | TRBV5-6 | TGTGCCAGCAGCTTGGCCGGGACAGGCAAAAATCAGCCCCAGCATTTT | CASSLAGTGKNQPQHF
. | TRBJ2-5 | TRBD2 | 14 | TRBV7-2 | TGTGCCAGCAGCTTAGGGTCGGGAGGAGAGACCCAGTACTTC | CASSLGSGGETQYF
. | TRBJ2-1 | TRBD2 | 15 | TRBV9 | TGTGCCAGCAGCGACGCTAGCGGGGGTGACAATGAGCAGTTCTTC | CASSDASGGDNEQFF
. | TRBJ2-3 | . | 16 | TRBV28 | TGTGCCAGCAGTTCCGCGGCCTCACCTGCGACGGGGACGCAGTATTTT | CASSSAASPATGTQYF
. | TRBJ2-1 | TRBD2 | 13 | TRBV28 | TGTGCCAGCGGCGGGAGCTCCTACAATGAGCAGTTCTTC | CASGGSSYNEQFF
. | TRBJ1-3 | TRBD1 | 14 | TRBV28 | TGTGCCAGCAGTACAGGGGAAACTGGAAACACCATATATTTT | CASSTGETGNTIYF
once | TRBJ1-5 | TRBD1 | 16 | TRBV30 | TGTGCCTGGAAGCAGACAGGGGGGAATAGCAATCAGCCCCAGCATTTT | CAWKQTGGNSNQPQHF
few | TRBJ1-1 | TRBD1 | 18 | TRBV2 | TGTGCCAGCAGTGAATCTTTCATATCGGACAGGGAAAAGGGTGAAGCTTTCTTT | CASSESFISDREKGEAFF
. | TRBJ2-5 | TRBD2 | 13 | TRBV5-1 | TGCGCCAGCAGCCCGGGAGGGGTTGGGACCCAGTACTTC | CASSPGGVGTQYF
once | TRBJ2-1 | TRBD1 | 15 | TRBV30 | TGTGCCTGGACCCTCCGGGACAGAACGTACAATGAGCAGTTCTTC | CAWTLRDRTYNEQFF
. | TRBJ2-1 | . | 15 | TRBV9 | TGTGCCAGCAGCGTAGAGGGCGGGGCCTACAATGAGCAGTTCTTC | CASSVEGGAYNEQFF
. | TRBJ2-3 | TRBD1 | 15 | TRBV4-1 | TGCGCCAGCAGCCTAGGACAGGGCTTCGGGGATACGCAGTATTTT | CASSLGQGFGDTQYF
. | TRBJ2-1 | TRBD2 | 16 | TRBV5-1 | TGCGCCAGCAGCTTGGGCCAGACTAGCGGGGGTCCGGAGCAGTTCTTC | CASSLGQTSGGPEQFF
. | TRBJ2-2 | TRBD1 | 14 | TRBV29-1 | TGCAGCGCTGCCCGGCCAGGGGGACCCGGGGAGCTGTTTTTT | CSAARPGGPGELFF
once | TRBJ2-5 | TRBD1 | 14 | TRBV27 | TGTGCCAGCAGTCCAATAGGGACAGGGTGGACCCAGTACTTC | CASSPIGTGWTQYF
. | TRBJ1-3 | . | 13 | TRBV5-1 | TGCGCCAGCAGCTCCGGCTCTGGAAACACCATATATTTT | CASSSGSGNTIYF
. | TRBJ1-2 | . | 15 | TRBV19 | TGTGCCAGTAGTTCAAGACAGTCCCTTTACTATGGCTACACCTTC | CASSSRQSLYYGYTF
. | TRBJ2-5 | . | 13 | TRBV12-3/TRBV12-4 | TGTGCCAGCACCCGGGACAACCAAGAGACCCAGTACTTC | CASTRDNQETQYF
. | TRBJ1-2 | TRBD1 | 15 | TRBV14 | TGTGCCAGCAGCCAGGCAGGGGGCTATAACTATGGCTACACCTTC | CASSQAGGYNYGYTF
. | TRBJ1-3 | . | 13 | TRBV5-6 | TGTGCCAGCAGAACGGTATCTGGAAACACCATATATTTT | CASRTVSGNTIYF
once | TRBJ1-3 | . | 14 | TRBV18 | TGTGCCAGCTCACCGACAGCTTCTGGAAACACCATATATTTT | CASSPTASGNTIYF
. | TRBJ2-5 | . | 12 | TRBV29-1 | TGCAGCATGACAGGAGTTGAAGAGACCCAGTACTTC | CSMTGVEETQYF
. | TRBJ1-2 | TRBD1 | 14 | TRBV5-1 | TGCGCCAGCAGCTTTGGGACAGGGGGCGATGGCTACACCTTC | CASSFGTGGDGYTF
. | TRBJ1-5 | . | 14 | TRBV18 | TGTGCCAGCTCACCACAGGGGGATCGTCAGCCCCAGCATTTT | CASSPQGDRQPQHF
once | TRBJ1-2 | TRBD1 | 14 | TRBV3-1/TRBV3-2 | TGTGCCAGCAGCCGTGGACAGGGTAACTATGGCTACACCTTC | CASSRGQGNYGYTF
. | TRBJ2-7 | . | 14 | TRBV11-2 | TGTGCCAGCAGCCCAGCGGGACACAGCTACGAGCAGTACTTC | CASSPAGHSYEQYF
once | TRBJ2-5 | TRBD2 | 14 | TRBV3-1/TRBV3-2 | TGTGCCAGCAGCCCCGGCGGGGGGTCGGAGACCCAGTACTTC | CASSPGGGSETQYF
. | TRBJ1-1 | . | 11 | TRBV20-1 | TGCAGTGCTGGAAGGGGGACTGAAGCTTTCTTT | CSAGRGTEAFF
. | TRBJ2-2 | TRBD2 | 19 | TRBV27 | TGTGCCAGCAGTTTCGCCCTAGCGGGGGGGAATCGATACACCGGGGAGCTGTTTTTT | CASSFALAGGNRYTGELFF
. | TRBJ1-1 | . | 14 | TRBV24-1 | TGTGCCACCAGTGGCAGGCTCATGAACACTGAAGCTTTCTTT | CATSGRLMNTEAFF
once | TRBJ1-2 | . | 15 | TRBV15 | TGTGCCACCAGCCCGAACGGACAAACCATCTATGGCTACACCTTC | CATSPNGQTIYGYTF
once | TRBJ2-7 | . | 12 | TRBV28 | TGTGCCAGCAACTGGGGCAGGAACGAGCAGTACTTC | CASNWGRNEQYF
. | TRBJ1-2 | . | 14 | TRBV5-4 | TGTGCCAGCAGCTTGGTGTCGGGGGTCGGAGGCTACACCTTC | CASSLVSGVGGYTF
. | TRBJ1-2 | . | 16 | TRBV5-5 | TGTGCCAGCAGCCCTAAGATCGAGGGTGGAGGCTATGGCTACACCTTC | CASSPKIEGGGYGYTF
. | TRBJ1-4 | . | 13 | TRBV11-2 | TGTGCCACCCAGGGAAGGGTTGGTGAAAAACTGTTTTTT | CATQGRVGEKLFF
. | TRBJ2-2 | TRBD1 | 14 | TRBV29-1 | TGCAGCGGGCGGGACAGGGGAGGCACCGGGGAGCTGTTTTTT | CSGRDRGGTGELFF
few | TRBJ1-2 | TRBD1 | 14 | TRBV19 | TGTGCCAGTAGGGTCGGGACAGGGGGCGGTGGCTACACCTTC | CASRVGTGGGGYTF
. | TRBJ1-5 | TRBD1 | 14 | TRBV7-2 | TGTGCCAGCAGCTTCGACAGGGGTGAGCAGCCCCAGCATTTT | CASSFDRGEQPQHF
. | TRBJ1-5 | . | 17 | TRBV18 | TGTGCCAGCTCCCCACTGGGGGGGGTAGGGAGCAATCAGCCCCAGCATTTT | CASSPLGGVGSNQPQHF
few | TRBJ2-3 | TRBD2 | 18 | TRBV5-4 | TGTGCCAGCAGCTTACCGTCGGGAGGAGTCCCTAGCACAGATACGCAGTATTTT | CASSLPSGGVPSTDTQYF
. | TRBJ1-1 | . | 14 | TRBV30 | TGTGCCTGGAGTACGGGGGGTTCGGACACTGAAGCTTTCTTT | CAWSTGGSDTEAFF
. | TRBJ2-1 | TRBD2 | 16 | TRBV4-2 | TGTGCCAGCAGCCAAGATACTAGCGGGGTCTACAATGAGCAGTTCTTC | CASSQDTSGVYNEQFF
. | TRBJ2-1 | TRBD2 | 14 | TRBV15 | TGTGCCACCAGCTTACGGACTAGCGGGACTGAGCAGTTCTTC | CATSLRTSGTEQFF
. | TRBJ2-3 | . | 13 | TRBV12-3/TRBV12-4 | TGTGCCAGCAGTTTTGGCACCACAGATACGCAGTATTTT | CASSFGTTDTQYF
. | TRBJ2-1 | TRBD1 | 15 | TRBV6-5 | TGTGCCAGCAGTTACGCGTACAGGGGGCCTAATGAGCAGTTCTTC | CASSYAYRGPNEQFF
. | TRBJ2-7 | TRBD1 | 14 | TRBV28 | TGTGCCAGCAGTTTATCCGGGACAGTCCACGAGCAGTACTTC | CASSLSGTVHEQYF
once | TRBJ1-2 | . | 13 | TRBV27 | TGTGCCAGCAGTTTATCGAGGGGAGGCGGCTACACCTTC | CASSLSRGGGYTF
. | TRBJ2-4 | TRBD2 | 15 | TRBV3-1/TRBV3-2 | TGTGCCAGCAGCCCTACGGCCAGCGGGGGAAACATTCAGTACTTC | CASSPTASGGNIQYF
. | TRBJ1-3 | . | 16 | TRBV25-1 | TGTGCCAGCAGTGAGACGACAGGATACTCTGGAAACACCATATATTTT | CASSETTGYSGNTIYF
. | TRBJ2-1 | . | 13 | TRBV7-3 | TGTGCCAGCAGCCCCCGACTAGAAGATGAGCAGTTCTTC | CASSPRLEDEQFF
. | TRBJ1-2 | TRBD1 | 12 | TRBV2 | TGTGCCAGCAGTGAGGACAGGGAGGGCTACACCTTC | CASSEDREGYTF
. | TRBJ1-4 | . | 14 | TRBV28 | TGTGCCAGCAGTTTGAACGGGGGTAATGAAAAACTGTTTTTT | CASSLNGGNEKLFF
. | TRBJ2-4 | . | 15 | TRBV30 | TGTGCCTGGAGTGTATTAGGGAGGGCCAAAAACATTCAGTACTTC | CAWSVLGRAKNIQYF
. | TRBJ2-7 | TRBD1 | 18 | TRBV12-5 | TGTGCTAGTGGTTTGGTACCCCGGGACAGTTTTCAGGTCTACGAGCAGTACTTC | CASGLVPRDSFQVYEQYF
few | TRBJ1-2 | . | 14 | TRBV5-1 | TGCGCCAGCAGCTTGGGAGGAGGTAGCTATGGCTACACCTTC | CASSLGGGSYGYTF
. | TRBJ1-1 | . | 13 | TRBV3-1/TRBV3-2 | TGTGCCAGCAGCCCCGCGCTTAACACTGAAGCTTTCTTT | CASSPALNTEAFF
. | TRBJ2-1 | TRBD2 | 17 | TRBV6-2/TRBV6-3 | TGTGCCAGCAGTTACGGGGACCTAGCGGGGATCTACAATGAGCAGTTCTTC | CASSYGDLAGIYNEQFF
. | TRBJ1-6 | . | 13 | TRBV25-1 | TGTGCCAGCATAGGGAGGGGGGATTCACCCCTCCACTTT | CASIGRGDSPLHF
. | TRBJ2-2 | TRBD2 | 15 | TRBV19 | TGTGCCAGTGATGATAGCGGGGGTGCCACCGGGGAGCTGTTTTTT | CASDDSGGATGELFF